This T cell receptor (beta chain) appears in the sequencing data of a study of blood T cell repertoires in COVID-19. Assay used: immunoSEQ multiplex PCR; TCRdb lists only in-frame clones, some missing. The sample includes hundreds of thousands of clones, around 87% of them seen just once. This clone was seen at least ten times. Between the trimmed V and J ends, which lost 2 bases and 5 bases, there was a span of 10 bases. Germline V lookup: CDR1 SGHVS, CDR2 FQNEAQ. CDR3 length: 14 amino acids. Specimen: peripheral blood. The receptor was isolated from a woman aged 55-75 years with COVID-19, enrolled during active disease. The J gene is TRBJ1-3, the V gene TRBV7-8; no definite D call. Here the CDR3 DNA reads TGTGCCAGCAGCTTAAGTAACAGTCGAAACACCATATATTTT. The encoded protein is CASSLSNSRNTIYF.